These 26 T cell receptor beta chains were all obtained from the same sample, sequenced in a study of CD8 T cells in Susac syndrome (dated by TCRdb to the late 2010s). The library relied on the immunoSEQ multiplex PCR assay. RNA was extracted using the RNeasy kit, and roughly 0.5 to 1 microgram was reverse transcribed with random hexamers. Through fastp at Q25 and MiXCR, TCRdb rebuilt clones from the public reads, retaining in-frame beta chains. Every CDR3 protein is listed once, alongside the most common genes and DNA of its rows. Counted in this sample were 130,000 to 150,000 distinct CDR3 sequences; 95% of them appeared once. The ten largest clones add up to approximately 0.08% of the sample. Sequences were obtained from CD4+ T cells from PBMCs. Source of these receptors: a human donor with Susac syndrome.

The chain has TRBV9 and TRBJ2-7; D gene unclear. The V gene lost 0 bases and the J gene lost 1 base, with 8 bases spanning the gap. Germline CDR1 is SGDLS and CDR2 is YYNGEE. The CDR3 is 14 amino acids. The CDR3 protein is CASSVEAGSYEQYF. CDR3 nucleotide sequence: TGTGCCAGCAGCGTAGAGGCAGGATCCTACGAGCAGTACTTC.

The V gene is TRBV7-2, the J gene TRBJ1-1; TRBD1 aligns across 8 bases. The junction had 7 bases not matched to a gene; V was cut back by 5 bases and J by 5 bases. Germline-derived CDR1 and CDR2 are SGHTA and FQGNSA. This CDR3 is built from 14 residues. In DNA form, the CDR3 reads TGTGCCAGCAGCCCACAGGGGGGTCAGACTGAAGCTTTCTTT. It codes for CASSPQGGQTEAFF. Full variable domain (outside the CDR3, taken from reference TRBV7-2 and TRBJ1-1): GAGVSQSPSNKVTEKGKDVELRCDPISGHTALYWYRQSLGQGLEFLIYFQGNSAPDKSGLPSDRFSAERTGGSVSTLTIQRTQQEDSAVYLCASSPQGGQTEAFFGQGTRLTVV.

The chain has TRBV9 and TRBJ2-5; no firm D call. The germline V gene has CDR1 SGDLS and CDR2 YYNGEE. CDR3 size: 13 residues. Trimming left V 3 bases short and J 5 bases short, with 11 bases between. The CDR3 protein is CASSAHSMETQYF. The CDR3 DNA reads TGTGCCAGCAGCGCTCATTCGATGGAGACCCAGTACTTC.

V and J are TRBV29-1 and TRBJ2-5, with D unresolved. The CDR3 contains 13 residues. Trimming removed 1 base from V and 2 bases from J, with 8 bases in between. Germline CDR1 and CDR2: SQVTM and ANQGSEA. DNA of the CDR3: TGCAGCGTTGAAGGCAGCTTACAAGAGACCCAGTACTTC. Protein sequence: CSVEGSLQETQYF.

J is TRBJ2-4 and V is TRBV7-9, with no clear D. This CDR3 spans 16 amino acids. Germline V lookup: CDR1 SEHNR, CDR2 FQNEAQ (reference sequence). Trimming removed 5 bases at V and 0 bases at J, with 14 bases between. The CDR3 DNA is TGTGCCAGCAGCCTTAATGAAAGCCTAGCCAAAAACATTCAGTACTTC. As protein: CASSLNESLAKNIQYF.

The CDR3 region is CSAGGSGRGETQYF. For the CDR3, the DNA is TGCAGTGCTGGGGGGAGCGGGAGAGGGGAGACCCAGTACTTC. The J gene is TRBJ2-5, the V gene TRBV20-1; 8 positions match TRBD2. Germline values: CDR1 DFQATT, CDR2 SNEGSKA (reference sequence). The length of the CDR3 is 14 residues. With 5 bases clipped from V and 5 bases from J, the junction kept 10 bases outside the gene matches.

This sequence joins TRBV5-1 and TRBJ2-3; 7 bases are a match to TRBD1. Germline V CDR1 and CDR2: SGHRS, YFSETQ. CDR3 length: 15 amino acids. V gave up 7 bases and J gave up 0 bases; unmatched junction bases: 8. CDR3 DNA: TGCGCCAGCGGCCCGGGACAGCCAAGCACAGATACGCAGTATTTT. Protein sequence: CASGPGQPSTDTQYF.

Only a few counts were recorded for this clonotype. The rearrangement joins TRBV6-1 to TRBJ2-5, with 12 bases fitting TRBD1. This CDR3 has 14 residues. After removal of 10 bases from V and 4 bases from J, the junction contained 7 bases not matched to a gene. The V gene's germline CDR1 is MNHNS and CDR2 SASEGT. The CDR3 reads CATNWDRGRETQYF. The DNA of the CDR3 is TGTGCCACCAATTGGGACAGGGGGCGAGAGACCCAGTACTTC.

V and J are TRBV4-1 and TRBJ1-4; D is undetermined. This CDR3 is built from 16 residues. Trimming stripped 1 base from V and 1 base from J, with 10 bases between. Per germline, CDR1 MGHRA and CDR2 YSYEKL. DNA of the CDR3: TGCGCCAGCAGCCAAGCCGCCGGGCTAACTAATGAAAAACTGTTTTTT. Its translation is CASSQAAGLTNEKLFF.

The V and J genes are TRBV7-9 and TRBJ2-7; 10 positions agree with TRBD2. The CDR3 covers 15 residues. Germline CDR1 is SEHNR and CDR2 is FQNEAQ (reference sequence). The V and J ends lost 5 bases and 1 base, in that order; junction bases with no gene match: 5. The CDR3 loop reads CASSTRSGRSYEQYF. CDR3 bases: TGTGCCAGCAGCACACGTAGCGGGAGGTCCTACGAGCAGTACTTC.

CDR3 residues: CASSRLGTEAFF. The CDR3 DNA reads TGTGCCAGCAGCCGTCTGGGGACTGAAGCTTTCTTT. The rearrangement joins TRBV3-1 to TRBJ1-1; no firm D call. Germline CDR1 is LGHDT and CDR2 is YNNKEL (reference sequence). Trimming pared 4 bases from V and 5 bases from J, leaving 8 bases between. The CDR3 totals 12 residues.

The chain has TRBV6-6 and TRBJ2-7; D may be TRBD1 (5 bases). Trimming pared 6 bases from V and 4 bases from J, leaving 16 bases between. The germline V gene encodes CDR1 MNHNY and CDR2 SVGAGI (reference sequence). The CDR3 is 14 amino acids. The CDR3 protein is CASSSPSAGYEQYF. CDR3 DNA: TGTGCCAGCAGCTCCCCCTCAGCAGGGTACGAGCAGTACTTC.

The J gene is TRBJ1-4, the V gene TRBV7-6, with D unresolved. From germline, CDR1 is SGHVS and CDR2 FNYEAQ. Trimming removed 4 bases from V and 5 bases from J, with 11 bases in between. The length of the CDR3 is 14 residues. The CDR3 DNA is TGTGCCAGCAGCTCTACGGGGAAGAATGAAAAACTGTTTTTT. Residues: CASSSTGKNEKLFF.

V and J are TRBV29-1 and TRBJ1-1, with D perhaps matching TRBD1 (6 bases). CDR3 size: 14 residues. Trimming shortened V by 1 base and J by 3 bases, and 12 bases separated the two germline ends. Looked up from germline, CDR1 is SQVTM and CDR2 is ANQGSEA. In nucleotides, the CDR3 is TGCAGCGTTGAAGTCCGGGGGCCACACACTGAAGCTTTCTTT. This gives the protein CSVEVRGPHTEAFF.

The chain couples TRBV28 to TRBJ2-7; D uncertain. The V end lost 5 bases, the J end lost 0 bases, and 11 bases lay between the germline ends. The CDR3 length is 14 residues. CDR1 is MDHEN, CDR2 SYDVKM, per germline. The CDR3 region has the DNA TGTGCCAGCAGTGAAGCTTACCTCTCCTACGAGCAGTACTTC. Translated: CASSEAYLSYEQYF. Looking up the rest from reference TRBV28 and TRBJ2-7 gives the full variable domain: DVKVTQSSRYLVKRTGEKVFLECVQDMDHENMFWYRQDPGLGLRLIYFSYDVKMKEKGDIPEGYSVSREKKERFSLILESASTNQTSMYLCASSEAYLSYEQYFGPGTRLTVT.

The V and J genes are TRBV20-1 and TRBJ1-1; D perhaps matches TRBD1 (6 bases). Per the germline V gene, CDR1 is DFQATT and CDR2 is SNEGSKA (reference sequence). This CDR3 is 13 amino acids long. Trimming removed 1 base from V and 1 base from J, with 7 bases in between. This CDR3 reads CSARVGGNTEAFF. For the CDR3, the DNA is TGCAGTGCTAGAGTAGGGGGGAACACTGAAGCTTTCTTT.

The chain combines TRBV20-1 with TRBJ1-3; D remains ambiguous. The CDR3 extends over 15 amino acids. The germline V gene has CDR1 DFQATT and CDR2 SNEGSKA (reference sequence). The V and J ends lost 3 bases and 4 bases respectively, with 16 bases between them. The CDR3 is CSARMGRSPGNTIYF. In DNA, the CDR3 is TGCAGTGCTAGGATGGGCAGGTCGCCGGGAAACACCATATATTTT.

J is TRBJ1-1 and V is TRBV12-3 or TRBV12-4; D might be TRBD1 (6 bases). The CDR3 spans 13 residues. Trimming cost V 6 bases and J 2 bases, with 10 bases left between them. DNA of the CDR3: TGTGCCAGCAGGGACAGAGCAAACACTGAAGCTTTCTTT. Its protein is CASRDRANTEAFF.

V usage is TRBV28 and J usage is TRBJ1-1; no definite D call. This CDR3 contains 12 residues. V lost 5 bases and J lost 4, with 8 bases in between. Germline V gene sequence: CDR1 MDHEN, CDR2 SYDVKM. The CDR3 protein is CASSRRPTEAFF. DNA for the CDR3: TGTGCCAGCAGTCGACGGCCCACTGAAGCTTTCTTT.

The gene calls are TRBV4-1 and TRBJ1-2, with TRBD1 as a possible D gene (5 bases). V lost 4 bases and J lost 5, with 14 bases in between. The germline gives CDR1 MGHRA, CDR2 YSYEKL. The CDR3 spans 14 residues. This CDR3 is CASSRPGDGYGYTF. CDR3 bases: TGCGCCAGCAGCCGCCCCGGGGACGGATATGGCTACACCTTC.

CDR3 sequence reads: CSAEGLAAGELFF. DNA for the CDR3: TGCAGTGCCGAGGGACTAGCGGCCGGGGAGCTGTTTTTT. This chain connects TRBV20-1 to TRBJ2-2; TRBD2 matches at 11 bases. The V gene end was trimmed by 6 bases and the J gene end by 6 bases; junction bases not matched to a gene: 3. The germline V gene encodes CDR1 DFQATT and CDR2 SNEGSKA (reference sequence). This CDR3 contains 13 residues.

The V gene is TRBV20-1, the J gene TRBJ1-1; D is unresolved. The CDR3 sequence is 15 residues long. Germline lookup yields CDR1 DFQATT and CDR2 SNEGSKA (reference sequence). Trimming removed 4 bases at V and 6 bases at J, with 21 bases between. The DNA of the CDR3 is TGCAGTGCTACCCCGTCGCAAAGGGAGAGGGCTGAAGCTTTCTTT. This translates into CSATPSQRERAEAFF.

The V gene is TRBV24-1, the J gene TRBJ2-3; maybe TRBD1 (6 bases). This CDR3 region has 17 residues. Germline V gene sequence: CDR1 KGHDR, CDR2 SFDVKD. Trimming took off 4 bases at V and 2 bases at J, with 18 bases between the two ends. The CDR3 is CATSDSDFRTDTDTQYF. Written as DNA, the CDR3 is TGTGCCACCAGTGACTCTGACTTCAGGACAGACACAGATACGCAGTATTTT.

The chain joins TRBV6-6 to TRBJ2-4; possible D gene TRBD1, 6 bases. The CDR3 length is 14 residues. Germline V lookup: CDR1 MNHNY, CDR2 SVGAGI (reference sequence). Trimming took 2 bases from V and 8 from J, leaving 13 bases between them. The CDR3 DNA is TGTGCCAGCAGTTACCCGGTAGGGGGAGACATTCAGTACTTC. Amino acids: CASSYPVGGDIQYF.

This chain joins TRBV3-1 and TRBJ2-1; 13 nucleotides line up with TRBD2. CDR3 length: 13 amino acids. Germline V CDR1 and CDR2: LGHDT, YNNKEL (reference sequence). The ends lost 6 bases at V and 10 bases at J; junction bases unmatched: 3. The CDR3 DNA reads TGTGCCAGCAGGACTAGCGGGAGGCCGGAGCAGTTCTTC. It specifies CASRTSGRPEQFF.

This clonotype came up once. The chain recombines TRBV29-1 with TRBJ2-6; no firm D call. The germline gives CDR1 SQVTM, CDR2 ANQGSEA. Trimming shortened V by 4 bases and J by 0 bases, and 4 bases separated the two germline ends. The CDR3 extends over 13 amino acids. The CDR3 protein is CSVAYSGANVLTF. DNA of the CDR3: TGCAGCGTTGCATACTCTGGGGCCAACGTCCTGACTTTC.